This is a list of T cell receptor beta chains from one sample in a study of graft-versus-host responses after intestinal transplantation. Assay used: immunoSEQ multiplex PCR; TCRdb lists only in-frame clones, some missing. The sample carries tens of thousands of clones, 80% to 95% recorded once. The starting material was PBMCs, obtained around 800 days after a first intestinal transplant, on the day of a second. These receptors came from a human patient who received an intestinal transplant, so some T cells may come from the graft donor. Both conserved end residues are part of each CDR3. D genes are given only for firm matches. Clone size is given for some rows only: seen once, a few or many times, or a class if the clone is expanded.

v_call	d_call	clone_size	j_call	cdr3_nt	cdr3_aa
TRBV12-5	NA	NA	TRBJ2-1	TGTGCTAGTGGTTTGACGCGGAGCCGGGATGAGCAGTTCTTC	CASGLTRSRDEQFF
TRBV9	TRBD2	NA	TRBJ2-7	TGTGCCAGCAGCCAGGAGAGACTAGCGGGAGGGCCCTACGAGCAGTACTTC	CASSQERLAGGPYEQYF
TRBV19	NA	NA	TRBJ1-1	TGTGCCAGTAGTGACAGCATGAACACTGAAGCTTTCTTT	CASSDSMNTEAFF
TRBV2	NA	NA	TRBJ2-3	TGTGCCAGCAGAGGGGGAAGCACAGATACGCAGTATTTT	CASRGGSTDTQYF
TRBV30	NA	NA	TRBJ1-2	TGTGCCTGGGGTCGAATGCGGCACTATGGCTACACCTTC	CAWGRMRHYGYTF
TRBV27	TRBD1	NA	TRBJ2-3	TGTGCCAGCAGTTTATGGGGACAGGGGGCAGATACGCAGTATTTT	CASSLWGQGADTQYF
TRBV5-1	NA	NA	TRBJ1-2	TGCGCCAGCAGGCCAACCACGGGGGGCGCGTATGGCTACACCTTC	CASRPTTGGAYGYTF
TRBV7-9	NA	NA	TRBJ1-6	TGTGCCAGCAGCGAATCTGAGGGGAGGCATAATTACTCACCCCTCCACTTT	CASSESEGRHNYSPLHF
TRBV28	NA	once	TRBJ1-2	TGTGCCAGTAGTACCTATGGCTACACCTTC	CASSTYGYTF
TRBV10-1	TRBD2	NA	TRBJ2-7	TGCGCCAGCAGTGAGTGTATATGCGGGACTAGCGGGACGGACGAGCAGTACTTC	CASSECICGTSGTDEQYF
TRBV4-2	TRBD1	NA	TRBJ2-7	TGTGCCAGCAGCCGCCAGCCGGGACAGGGACTTGACGAGCAGTACTTC	CASSRQPGQGLDEQYF
TRBV9	TRBD2	NA	TRBJ2-1	TGTGCCAGCAGCGGGGAGGGGCTAGCGGGCTACAATGAGCAGTTCTTC	CASSGEGLAGYNEQFF
TRBV6-1	NA	once	TRBJ1-1	TGTGCCAGCACCATTTTACCGGAGGAGACTGAAGCTTTCTTT	CASTILPEETEAFF